These 14 T cell receptor beta chains originate from one sample sequenced in a study of beta chain features in type 1 diabetes. Study observations and caveats: In all four CD4+ subsets, TCRB CDR3 length was significantly, moderately reduced in type 1 diabetes.

Reverse transcription of all isolated RNA meant that expressed TCRB transcripts were sequenced. Using immunoSEQ multiplex PCR, the repertoire was profiled, and TCRdb retains in-frame clones only, with some absent. The sample lists roughly 180,000 clones; around 8% were seen once. These receptors are not linked to any known antigen. Sequencing was carried out using central memory CD4+ T cells from blood. These receptors were taken from a woman between 35 and 50 years old with type 1 diabetes.

This clone was seen only a few times. The chain links TRBV7-6 to TRBJ1-1; TRBD1 aligns across 7 bases. CDR1 is SGHVS, CDR2 FNYEAQ, per germline. This CDR3 is built from 13 residues. V lost 5 bases to trimming and J lost 4 bases; unmatched junction nucleotides: 4. As DNA, the CDR3 is TGTGCCAGCAGCCCCAACAGGGGCACTGAAGCTTTCTTT. It yields the protein CASSPNRGTEAFF.

The gene calls are TRBV7-9 and TRBJ1-1, with D uncertain. Germline assignment: CDR1 SEHNR and CDR2 FQNEAQ (reference sequence). The CDR3 extends over 14 amino acids. V was cut by 7 bases and J by 3 bases, with 15 bases left in between. The CDR3 DNA sequence: TGTGCCAGCACCCCTACCGGAGGGTACACTGAAGCTTTCTTT. It translates to CASTPTGGYTEAFF.

This clone has more than one count but fewer than ten. This chain links TRBV11-2 with TRBJ2-6, with D possibly being TRBD2 (6 bases). Trimming took off 3 bases at V and 4 bases at J, with 19 bases between the two ends. Germline loops: CDR1 SGHAT, CDR2 FQNNGV. This CDR3 spans 18 amino acids. CDR3 region: CASSLRDSRTAGANVLTF. The CDR3 DNA reads as TGTGCCAGCAGCTTGCGGGACTCACGGACCGCCGGGGCCAACGTCCTGACTTTC. The entire variable domain, with the rest obtained from reference TRBV11-2 and TRBJ2-6, is as follows: EAGVAQSPRYKIIEKRQSVAFWCNPISGHATLYWYQQILGQGPKLLIQFQNNGVVDDSQLPKDRFSAERLKGVDSTLKIQPAKLEDSAVYLCASSLRDSRTAGANVLTFGAGSRLTVL.

The chain combines TRBV20-1 with TRBJ1-2; D unclear. Trimming took off 6 bases at V and 3 bases at J, with 8 bases between the two ends. The CDR3 covers 11 residues. Germline V gene lookup returns CDR1 DFQATT and CDR2 SNEGSKA (reference sequence). CDR3 DNA sequence: TGCAGTGCCACCAGCGACTATGGCTACACCTTC. Translated, it gives CSATSDYGYTF.

Only a few counts were recorded for this clone. This chain connects TRBV30 to TRBJ2-1, with D hard to call. CDR1 and CDR2 (germline): GTSNPN, SVGIG (reference sequence). The CDR3 length is 16 residues. V lost 3 bases, J lost 0 bases, and 15 bases lay in between. The CDR3 region is CAWRPPFPSSYNEQFF. CDR3 in DNA: TGTGCCTGGAGACCTCCCTTCCCGAGCTCCTACAATGAGCAGTTCTTC. The complete variable domain, with remaining parts taken from reference TRBV30 and TRBJ2-1, reads SQTIHQWPATLVQPVGSPLSLECTVEGTSNPNLYWYRQAAGRGLQLLFYSVGIGQISSEVPQNLSASRPQDRQFILSSKKLLLSDSGFYLCAWRPPFPSSYNEQFFGPGTRLTVL.

The sample holds many counts of this clone. CDR3 sequence (DNA): TGTGCCAGCAGCTTCTCGGGAGAGACCCAGTACTTC. This codes for CASSFSGETQYF. V is TRBV7-9 and J is TRBJ2-5; D call uncertain. Germline V CDR1 and CDR2: SEHNR, FQNEAQ (reference sequence). V lost 3 bases and J 4 bases, leaving 6 bases between the germline ends. The CDR3 runs to 12 residues. The variable domain in full, with the rest retrieved from reference TRBV7-9 and TRBJ2-5, is DTGVSQNPRHKITKRGQNVTFRCDPISEHNRLYWYRQTLGQGPEFLTYFQNEAQLEKSRLLSDRFSAERPKGSFSTLEIQRTEQGDSAMYLCASSFSGETQYFGPGTRLLVL.

About this clone itself: Other DNA sequences from this sample encode an identical CDR3 as well. The chain recombines TRBV28 with TRBJ1-2; D remains unclear. From germline, CDR1 is MDHEN and CDR2 SYDVKM. V gave up 2 bases and J gave up 2 bases, with 6 bases separating them. The CDR3 contains 13 residues. The CDR3 nucleotides are TGTGCCAGCAGTTTACGGGGAAACTATGGCTACACCTTC. Protein sequence: CASSLRGNYGYTF.

This clone has more than one count but fewer than ten. The chain links TRBV5-1 to TRBJ2-5, with D perhaps TRBD1 (6 bases). This CDR3 region has 14 residues. The germline gives CDR1 SGHRS, CDR2 YFSETQ. V lost 6 bases, J lost 2 bases, and 14 bases lay in between. In DNA form, the CDR3 reads TGCGCCAGCACCCGGGACACTAATCAAGAGACCCAGTACTTC. Its protein product is CASTRDTNQETQYF.

This clone was counted at least ten times. The rearrangement joins TRBV2 to TRBJ2-7, with D tentatively TRBD2 (5 bases). The CDR3 is 13 amino acids. V lost 11 bases and J 3 bases, leaving 17 bases between the germline ends. The germline CDR1 and CDR2 sequences are SNHLY and FYNNEI. The CDR3 nucleotides read TGTGCCGGCGGCGGGCAGCGAGGCTACGAGCAGTACTTC. It specifies CAGGGQRGYEQYF. The whole variable domain, filled in from reference TRBV2 and TRBJ2-7, reads EPEVTQTPSHQVTQMGQEVILRCVPISNHLYFYWYRQILGQKVEFLVSFYNNEISEKSEIFDDQFSVERPDGSNFTLKIRSTKLEDSAMYFCAGGGQRGYEQYFGPGTRLTVT.

The chain couples TRBV6-5 to TRBJ1-5; possibly TRBD1 for D (5 bases). The CDR3 sequence is 14 residues long. Germline V gene lookup returns CDR1 MNHEY and CDR2 SVGAGI. V was shortened by 9 bases and J by 4 bases, with 16 bases between the two germline ends. CDR3 in DNA: TGTGCCAGTTCGCCAGGGTTGGGAAATCAGCCCCAGCATTTT. This translates into CASSPGLGNQPQHF.

This chain joins TRBV6-6 and TRBJ2-4; TRBD2 is a possible D gene (5 bases). The V end lost 6 bases, the J end lost 1 base, and 13 bases lay between the germline ends. Germline V gene lookup returns CDR1 MNHNY and CDR2 SVGAGI (reference sequence). The CDR3 totals 15 residues. CDR3 loop: CASRTVRGAKNIQYF. DNA of the CDR3: TGTGCCAGCAGGACCGTCCGGGGTGCCAAAAACATTCAGTACTTC.

This clone was observed a few times. V is TRBV4-3 and J is TRBJ1-1; 9 nucleotides line up with TRBD1. Germline V gene lookup returns CDR1 LGHNA and CDR2 YSLEER. The CDR3 has 16 residues. V shed 2 bases and J 4 bases; nucleotides not matched to a gene: 8. This CDR3 reads CASSQQPGQGGTEAFF. As DNA, the CDR3 is TGCGCCAGCAGCCAACAACCGGGACAGGGTGGCACTGAAGCTTTCTTT.

The chain joins TRBV30 to TRBJ2-1; 10 bases map to TRBD2. Trimming removed 3 bases from V and 4 bases from J; junction bases left unmatched: 6. In germline, CDR1 is GTSNPN, CDR2 SVGIG (reference sequence). The CDR3 is made up of 15 amino acids. DNA of the CDR3: TGTGCCTGGAGCCCGGGACTAGCGATTTACAATGAGCAGTTCTTC. Protein: CAWSPGLAIYNEQFF. The full variable domain, with the rest looked up from reference TRBV30 and TRBJ2-1, is SQTIHQWPATLVQPVGSPLSLECTVEGTSNPNLYWYRQAAGRGLQLLFYSVGIGQISSEVPQNLSASRPQDRQFILSSKKLLLSDSGFYLCAWSPGLAIYNEQFFGPGTRLTVL.

This clone was detected only a few times. The chain carries TRBV7-2 and TRBJ2-5; D perhaps matches TRBD1 (6 bases). V lost 1 base and J 2 bases, leaving 8 bases between the germline ends. The CDR3 has 14 amino acids. Germline V gene sequence: CDR1 SGHTA, CDR2 FQGNSA. The CDR3 region has the DNA TGTGCCAGCAGCTTAGAAGGGGGACAAGAGACCCAGTACTTC. Its translation is CASSLEGGQETQYF.